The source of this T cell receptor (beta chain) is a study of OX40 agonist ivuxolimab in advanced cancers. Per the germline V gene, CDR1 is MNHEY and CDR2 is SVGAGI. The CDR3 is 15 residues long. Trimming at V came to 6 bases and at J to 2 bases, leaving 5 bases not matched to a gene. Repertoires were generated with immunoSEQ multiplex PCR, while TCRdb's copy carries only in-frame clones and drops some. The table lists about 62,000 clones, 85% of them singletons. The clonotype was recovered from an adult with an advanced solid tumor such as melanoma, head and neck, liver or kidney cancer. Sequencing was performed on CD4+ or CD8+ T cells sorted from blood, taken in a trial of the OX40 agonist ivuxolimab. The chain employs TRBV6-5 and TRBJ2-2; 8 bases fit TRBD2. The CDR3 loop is CASRTGTSNTGELFF. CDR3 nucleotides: TGTGCCAGCAGGACCGGGACTAGTAACACCGGGGAGCTGTTTTTT.